These 28 T cell receptor beta chains were sequenced from one sample in a study of T cell changes during pregnancy in multiple sclerosis. Only in-frame clones appear in the TCRdb table, and some are missing; sequencing was by immunoSEQ multiplex PCR. The sample carries 85,000 to 130,000 clones, about 90% recorded once. Sequencing used peripheral blood, obtained before pregnancy. These receptors originate from a female donor with multiple sclerosis, enrolled in a pregnancy study.

This clone was recorded only once. The chain is built from TRBV5-1 and TRBJ2-1, with 9 nucleotides matching TRBD2. CDR1 SGHRS and CDR2 YFSETQ come from the germline V gene. CDR3 length equals 16 residues. Losses at the gene ends were 4 bases for V and 0 bases for J; bases not matched to a gene: 5. This CDR3 is CASSGGLASSYNEQFF. CDR3 sequence (DNA): TGCGCCAGCAGCGGCGGACTAGCGAGCTCCTACAATGAGCAGTTCTTC.

V is TRBV19 and J is TRBJ1-5; tentative D call: TRBD1 (6 bases). The germline V and J ends were trimmed by 2 bases and 2 bases, with 19 bases remaining between them. The CDR3 totals 18 residues. CDR1 and CDR2 (germline): LNHDA, SQIVND (reference sequence). CDR3 protein: CASSIRAAGALGNQPQHF. CDR3 bases: TGTGCCAGTAGTATAAGGGCGGCAGGGGCGCTCGGCAATCAGCCCCAGCATTTT.

The chain couples TRBV23-1 to TRBJ1-5, with 7 bases fitting TRBD1. TRBV23-1 is an open reading frame, and its role is uncertain. The CDR3 spans 15 residues. Trimming at V came to 10 bases and at J to 1 base, leaving 10 bases not matched to a gene. CDR3 coding DNA: TGCGCCAACCTGGGACAGTCGGTGAGCAATCAGCCCCAGCATTTT. This sequence encodes CANLGQSVSNQPQHF.

V is TRBV7-9 and J is TRBJ1-1; TRBD1 matches 9 bases. CDR1 SEHNR and CDR2 FQNEAQ come from the germline V gene (reference sequence). The V gene end was trimmed by 5 bases and the J gene end by 5 bases; junction bases not matched to a gene: 12. The CDR3 covers 16 residues. Here the CDR3 DNA reads TGTGCCAGCAGCGACTCCCGGACAGGGGCCGGGACTGAAGCTTTCTTT. The encoded protein is CASSDSRTGAGTEAFF. Drawing the rest from reference TRBV7-9 and TRBJ1-1, the complete variable domain is DTGVSQNPRHKITKRGQNVTFRCDPISEHNRLYWYRQTLGQGPEFLTYFQNEAQLEKSRLLSDRFSAERPKGSFSTLEIQRTEQGDSAMYLCASSDSRTGAGTEAFFGQGTRLTVV.

This clone was detected once. This chain connects TRBV14 to TRBJ2-4, with 13 bases aligning to TRBD2. J lost 3 bases, V lost 4 bases, and 6 bases had no gene match. The germline V gene has CDR1 SGHDN and CDR2 FVKESK. This CDR3 contains 17 residues. The CDR3 reads CASSRTSGSLGKNIQYF. The CDR3 bases are TGTGCCAGCAGCCGGACTAGCGGGAGTCTGGGCAAAAACATTCAGTACTTC.

V gene TRBV2 combines with J gene TRBJ2-5; 8 bases align to TRBD2. This CDR3 is built from 16 residues. The germline V gene encodes CDR1 SNHLY and CDR2 FYNNEI. Unmatched junction bases numbered 9, after V lost 4 bases and J lost 2 bases. The CDR3 coding sequence is TGTGCCAGCAGTGGCAAACCGGGACTAGTACAAGAGACCCAGTACTTC. Its protein product is CASSGKPGLVQETQYF.

The chain employs TRBV6-5 and TRBJ2-6; D is undetermined. This CDR3 spans 14 amino acids. Deletions cut 3 bases from V and 4 bases from J, with 7 bases between. Germline CDR1 and CDR2: MNHEY and SVGAGI. CDR3 coding DNA: TGTGCCAGCAGTTATGGCTTGGGGGCCAACGTCCTGACTTTC. Its translation is CASSYGLGANVLTF.

As DNA, the CDR3 is TGTGCCAGCAGCCCGGGGACAGGGGGCGCCCAGGGGTCACCCCTCCACTTT. Its translation is CASSPGTGGAQGSPLHF. The chain has TRBV28 and TRBJ1-6, with 12 bases that match TRBD1. V shed 6 bases, J shed 10 bases, and the junction held 13 bases outside the gene matches. The CDR3 spans 17 residues. Germline V gene sequence: CDR1 MDHEN, CDR2 SYDVKM.

This clone came up once. The chain links TRBV6-5 to TRBJ1-2; TRBD1 matches 8 bases. This CDR3 has 14 residues. CDR1 and CDR2 (germline): MNHEY, SVGAGI. V shed 2 bases and J 4 bases; nucleotides not matched to a gene: 3. The CDR3 reads CASSYADRVYGYTF. The CDR3 DNA is TGTGCCAGCAGTTACGCGGACAGGGTCTATGGCTACACCTTC.

The CDR3 region is CASSVTGNLNTEAFF. CDR3 coding DNA: TGTGCCAGCAGCGTCACAGGGAATTTGAACACTGAAGCTTTCTTT. This chain joins TRBV7-3 and TRBJ1-1, with D possibly matching TRBD1 (6 bases). Germline loops: CDR1 SGHTA, CDR2 FQGTGA. The CDR3 is 15 amino acids. V lost 5 bases and J 0 bases, leaving 13 bases between the germline ends. Full variable domain (outside the CDR3, taken from reference TRBV7-3 and TRBJ1-1): GAGVSQTPSNKVTEKGKYVELRCDPISGHTALYWYRQSLGQGPEFLIYFQGTGAADDSGLPNDRFFAVRPEGSVSTLKIQRTERGDSAVYLCASSVTGNLNTEAFFGQGTRLTVV.

CDR3 coding DNA: TGTGCCAGCAGCTTGACAGCCATGACCTACGAGCAGTACTTC. This codes for CASSLTAMTYEQYF. The rearrangement joins TRBV11-2 to TRBJ2-7, with D perhaps TRBD1 (5 bases). In germline, CDR1 is SGHAT, CDR2 FQNNGV. CDR3 length: 14 residues. Trimming cost V 3 bases and J 2 bases, with 11 bases left between them.

The chain employs TRBV13 and TRBJ2-3; TRBD1 aligns across 8 bases. The V and J ends lost 5 bases and 0 bases, in that order; junction bases with no gene match: 7. The germline CDR1 and CDR2 sequences are PRHDT and FYEKMQ (reference sequence). The CDR3 length is 16 residues. Here the CDR3 DNA reads TGTGCCAGCAGCCCTGGGACAGGCGTAAGCACAGATACGCAGTATTTT. Residues: CASSPGTGVSTDTQYF.

This chain connects TRBV9 to TRBJ1-1; 8 positions match TRBD1. Germline loops: CDR1 SGDLS, CDR2 YYNGEE. V gave up 0 bases and J gave up 4 bases; unmatched junction bases: 5. The CDR3 is 15 residues long. CDR3 residues: CASSVVTGAVTEAFF. CDR3 bases: TGTGCCAGCAGCGTAGTGACAGGGGCGGTCACTGAAGCTTTCTTT.

The V call is TRBV4-3, the J call TRBJ1-2; no clear D gene. This CDR3 is 15 amino acids long. Trimming removed 0 bases at V and 8 bases at J, with 16 bases between. The germline V gene has CDR1 LGHNA and CDR2 YSLEER. The CDR3 region is CASSQDPGPGWGYTF. CDR3 sequence (DNA): TGCGCCAGCAGCCAAGATCCCGGCCCGGGATGGGGCTACACCTTC.

Written as DNA, the CDR3 is TGTGCCAGCAGCCAAGGCACAACGGGGGGAGACCAAGAGACCCAGTACTTC. Translation gives CASSQGTTGGDQETQYF. The chain couples TRBV4-2 to TRBJ2-5, with 7 bases aligning to TRBD2. V shed 1 base and J 0 bases; nucleotides not matched to a gene: 8. Germline V CDR1 and CDR2: LGHNA, YNFKEQ. The length of the CDR3 is 17 residues.

The chain is built from TRBV12-2 and TRBJ1-2; no DNA check was done on the table's D call, TRBD1. TRBV12-2 is given as a pseudogene. The CDR3 extends over 15 amino acids. CDR3 sequence reads: CASRLAGDRHYGYTF. CDR3 sequence (DNA): TGTGCAAGTCGCTTAGCCGGAGACAGGCACTATGGCTACACCTTC.

The chain couples TRBV6-5 to TRBJ1-2; 7 nucleotides agree with TRBD1. The germline gives CDR1 MNHEY, CDR2 SVGAGI. This CDR3 region has 15 residues. The trim removed 0 bases at V and 2 bases at J, leaving 3 bases unmatched. The CDR3 here is CASSYSRGQNYGYTF. The CDR3 bases are TGTGCCAGCAGTTACTCGAGGGGGCAGAACTATGGCTACACCTTC.

This rearrangement joins TRBV5-1 to TRBJ2-2, with a possible D match to TRBD1 (6 bases). This CDR3 has 16 amino acids. Trimming pared 1 base from V and 3 bases from J, leaving 13 bases between. Germline CDR1 SGHRS, CDR2 YFSETQ. The CDR3 nucleotides are TGCGCCAGCAGCTTGTATGTGGGGGCGCACACCGGGGAGCTGTTTTTT. Encoded protein: CASSLYVGAHTGELFF.

V is TRBV28 and J is TRBJ2-3, with D perhaps matching TRBD2 (6 bases). Germline lookup yields CDR1 MDHEN and CDR2 SYDVKM. V shed 6 bases and J shed 6 bases, with 7 bases lying between them. The length of the CDR3 is 11 residues. CDR3 nucleotides: TGTGCCAGCAGAGGAGGGGATACGCAGTATTTT. Protein sequence: CASRGGDTQYF.

The chain uses TRBV19 and TRBJ2-1; D is perhaps TRBD1 (5 bases). V was pared by 5 bases and J by 0 bases, with 14 bases between. CDR1 is LNHDA, CDR2 SQIVND, per germline (reference sequence). This CDR3 contains 16 residues. Here the CDR3 DNA reads TGTGCCAGTAGTCTCAGGGCAAAGAGCTCCTACAATGAGCAGTTCTTC. Amino acid sequence: CASSLRAKSSYNEQFF.

The rearrangement joins TRBV9 to TRBJ1-1; the D is unclear. This CDR3 has 13 residues. Trimming took 0 bases from V and 7 from J, leaving 10 bases between them. The germline V gene encodes CDR1 SGDLS and CDR2 YYNGEE. CDR3 in DNA: TGTGCCAGCAGCGTAGCCGTCACGGGTGAAGCTTTCTTT. Its translation is CASSVAVTGEAFF.

The chain links TRBV7-3 to TRBJ1-6; 8 bases map to TRBD1. The CDR3 has 15 amino acids. V was pared by 4 bases and J by 10 bases, with 9 bases of the junction left unmatched. Germline V gene sequence: CDR1 SGHTA, CDR2 FQGTGA. CDR3 residues: CASSYTTGENSPLHF. CDR3 bases: TGTGCCAGCAGCTACACGACAGGGGAGAACTCACCCCTCCACTTT. Full variable domain (remainder filled in from reference TRBV7-3 and TRBJ1-6): GAGVSQTPSNKVTEKGKYVELRCDPISGHTALYWYRQSLGQGPEFLIYFQGTGAADDSGLPNDRFFAVRPEGSVSTLKIQRTERGDSAVYLCASSYTTGENSPLHFGNGTRLTVT.

This clone was detected a few times. This chain connects TRBV7-6 to TRBJ2-7, with D uncertain. Germline CDR1 and CDR2: SGHVS and FNYEAQ. V was pared by 1 base and J by 2 bases, with 6 bases between. The CDR3 has 13 amino acids. The CDR3, as DNA: TGTGCCAGCAGCTTAGACAGAACCTACGAGCAGTACTTC. Protein product: CASSLDRTYEQYF.

As regards this clone: Within the sample, other DNA sequences also encode this same CDR3. The J gene is TRBJ1-1, the V gene TRBV11-2, with D maybe TRBD1 (6 bases). Between the trimmed V and J ends, which lost 4 bases and 2 bases, there was a span of 8 bases. Germline loops: CDR1 SGHAT, CDR2 FQNNGV. This CDR3 is 13 amino acids long. CDR3 amino acids: CASSSDRNTEAFF. The CDR3 nucleotides read TGTGCCAGCAGCTCGGACAGAAACACTGAAGCTTTCTTT. The whole variable domain, remainder taken from reference TRBV11-2 and TRBJ1-1, is EAGVAQSPRYKIIEKRQSVAFWCNPISGHATLYWYQQILGQGPKLLIQFQNNGVVDDSQLPKDRFSAERLKGVDSTLKIQPAKLEDSAVYLCASSSDRNTEAFFGQGTRLTVV.

A single count supports this clone. The gene calls are TRBV29-1 and TRBJ1-1; 7 nucleotides align to TRBD1. CDR1 is SQVTM, CDR2 ANQGSEA, per germline. The V segment lost 6 bases and the J segment 5 bases; nucleotides outside the gene matches: 3. The CDR3 is 11 residues long. CDR3 sequence (DNA): TGCAGCGTCCCCAGGGGGACTGAAGCTTTCTTT. Translating it yields CSVPRGTEAFF. The complete variable domain, with remaining parts taken from reference TRBV29-1 and TRBJ1-1, reads SAVISQKPSRDICQRGTSLTIQCQVDSQVTMMFWYRQQPGQSLTLIATANQGSEATYESGFVIDKFPISRPNLTFSTLTVSNMSPEDSSIYLCSVPRGTEAFFGQGTRLTVV.

The chain employs TRBV15 and TRBJ2-6; 9 bases are shared with TRBD1. Germline CDR1 is LNHNV and CDR2 is YYDKDF (reference sequence). Losses at the gene ends were 0 bases for V and 4 bases for J; bases not matched to a gene: 10. There are 19 residues in the CDR3. DNA of the CDR3: TGTGCCACCAGCAGAGACCGGGGACAGGGTATACCCGGGGCCAACGTCCTGACTTTC. Translating gives CATSRDRGQGIPGANVLTF. The variable domain in full, with the rest retrieved from reference TRBV15 and TRBJ2-6, is DAMVIQNPRYQVTQFGKPVTLSCSQTLNHNVMYWYQQKSSQAPKLLFHYYDKDFNNEADTPDNFQSRRPNTSFCFLDIRSPGLGDTAMYLCATSRDRGQGIPGANVLTFGAGSRLTVL.

J is TRBJ1-4 and V is TRBV13; weak D call: TRBD1 (6 bases). The CDR3 covers 15 residues. Germline V gene sequence: CDR1 PRHDT, CDR2 FYEKMQ (reference sequence). Between the trimmed V and J ends, which lost 0 bases and 6 bases, there was a span of 11 bases. DNA for the CDR3: TGTGCCAGCAGCTTAGGCCACAGGGCACATGAAAAACTGTTTTTT. Amino acid sequence: CASSLGHRAHEKLFF.

The chain employs TRBV4-1 and TRBJ2-5; 7 nucleotides match TRBD2. The CDR3 is 17 residues long. The germline V gene encodes CDR1 MGHRA and CDR2 YSYEKL. The V and J ends lost 1 base and 2 bases, in that order; junction bases with no gene match: 10. The DNA of the CDR3 is TGCGCCAGCAGCCAAGGATTGGGAGCGGGGCTGCAAGAGACCCAGTACTTC. Its protein is CASSQGLGAGLQETQYF.